This TCR beta chain came from a study of CD8 T cells in Susac syndrome. General study findings and limits: It was acknowledged in the study that its TCR sequencing and HLA analysis involved a relatively small number of individuals.

Sequencing of TCR beta covered CD8+ and CD4+ T cells obtained from blood. To note about this clonotype: Its antigen remains unknown.

The authors reverse transcribed 0.5 to 1 ug RNA with random hexamers. Multiplex PCR with immunoSEQ amplified the TCR beta CDR3 across 54 Vbeta and 13 Jbeta. TCRdb analysed the immunoSEQ multiplex PCR reads with MiXCR anew, one entry per CDR3 protein. The sample holds some 200,000 distinct CDR3 sequences; approximately 94% are singletons and the top ten take around 0.096%. Trimming stripped 7 bases from V and 4 bases from J, with 13 bases between. This CDR3 is built from 13 residues. This chain links TRBV12-3 or TRBV12-4 with TRBJ1-2; D is unresolved. The clonotype comes from a human donor with Susac syndrome. The specimen sequenced was CD4+ T cells from PBMCs. CDR3 DNA sequence: TGTGCCAGCACCCCTGAGGCCCCCTATGGCTACACCTTC. This codes for CASTPEAPYGYTF.